Presented here are 24 T cell receptor beta chains from one specimen sequenced in a study of blood T cell repertoires in COVID-19. Only in-frame clones appear in the TCRdb table, and some are missing; sequencing was by immunoSEQ multiplex PCR. The table shows fewer than 150,000 clones, with around 80% occurring only once. The sequenced sample consisted of peripheral blood. All receptors come from a woman aged 80 or older in a cohort sampled during active or convalescent COVID-19.

This clone was seen once. V is TRBV28 and J is TRBJ1-1; the match to TRBD1 covers 7 bases. This CDR3 is built from 16 residues. CDR1 MDHEN and CDR2 SYDVKM come from the germline V gene. V lost 7 bases, J lost 6 bases, and 17 bases stayed unmatched. Written as DNA, the CDR3 is TGTGCCAGCATTGGGACAGTGTCAATCGGCAACGCTGAAGCTTTCTTT. Its translation: CASIGTVSIGNAEAFF.

This chain joins TRBV3-1 (or the pseudogene TRBV3-2) and TRBJ2-1, with TRBD1 matching over 9 bases. This CDR3 is 17 amino acids long. V lost 2 bases and J lost 0; bases outside the gene matches: 5. CDR1 is LGHDT and CDR2 is YNNKEL in the germline V gene (reference sequence). The CDR3 reads CASSQRLTGGSYNEQFF. In nucleotides, the CDR3 is TGTGCCAGCAGCCAACGCCTGACAGGGGGCTCCTACAATGAGCAGTTCTTC.

The genes are TRBV29-1 and TRBJ2-6; 7 bases match TRBD1. This CDR3 has 15 amino acids. V lost 3 bases, J lost 0 bases, and 2 bases stayed unmatched. Germline assignment: CDR1 SQVTM and CDR2 ANQGSEA. The CDR3 DNA sequence: TGCAGCGTTGACGGGACAGACTCTGGGGCCAACGTCCTGACTTTC. Its translation: CSVDGTDSGANVLTF. Full variable domain (outside the CDR3, taken from reference TRBV29-1 and TRBJ2-6): SAVISQKPSRDICQRGTSLTIQCQVDSQVTMMFWYRQQPGQSLTLIATANQGSEATYESGFVIDKFPISRPNLTFSTLTVSNMSPEDSSIYLCSVDGTDSGANVLTFGAGSRLTVL.

V is TRBV7-2 and J is TRBJ1-1; 8 bases line up with TRBD1. With 0 bases clipped from V and 6 bases from J, the junction kept 6 bases outside the gene matches. CDR1 and CDR2 (germline): SGHTA, FQGNSA. The CDR3 sequence is 15 residues long. As DNA, the CDR3 is TGTGCCAGCAGCTTAGCAGGGCAGGGGGCTGCTGAAGCTTTCTTT. Its protein is CASSLAGQGAAEAFF.

The CDR3 is CASSLGLAGGTDTQYF. The CDR3 nucleotides read TGCGCCAGCAGCTTGGGACTAGCGGGGGGCACAGATACGCAGTATTTT. This chain uses TRBV5-1 with TRBJ2-3, with 12 positions matching TRBD2. Germline values: CDR1 SGHRS, CDR2 YFSETQ. The CDR3 is made up of 16 amino acids. The J segment lost 1 base and the V segment lost 0 bases, leaving 0 bases of the junction unmatched.

The rearrangement uses TRBV7-9 and TRBJ2-5, with D possibly matching TRBD1 (5 bases). From germline, CDR1 is SEHNR and CDR2 FQNEAQ (reference sequence). V was pared by 4 bases and J by 1 base, with 7 bases between. The CDR3 has 13 residues. In nucleotides, the CDR3 is TGTGCCAGCAGCTCCAGGGTCCAAGAGACCCAGTACTTC. This translates into CASSSRVQETQYF.

This chain connects TRBV18 to TRBJ1-5; D is perhaps TRBD1 (5 bases). The V end lost 4 bases, the J end lost 4 bases, and 14 bases lay between the germline ends. Per germline, CDR1 KGHSH and CDR2 LQKENI. The CDR3 loop spans 15 amino acids. This CDR3 reads CASSLSGLQNQPQHF. The CDR3 DNA reads TGTGCCAGCTCACTTTCGGGACTCCAGAATCAGCCCCAGCATTTT.

In this sample, this clone turned up once. The V and J genes are TRBV7-6 and TRBJ1-1; no clear D gene. V shed 2 bases and J shed 3 bases, with 13 bases lying between them. Germline V lookup: CDR1 SGHVS, CDR2 FNYEAQ. This CDR3 has 15 residues. The CDR3 DNA follows: TGTGCCAGCAGCTTAAGGTCGCCGGGATACACTGAAGCTTTCTTT. This codes for CASSLRSPGYTEAFF.

V gene TRBV5-1 combines with J gene TRBJ2-3, with 8 bases that match TRBD1. V dropped 4 bases and J dropped 3; count of bases not matched to a gene: 4. Germline V gene data show CDR1 as SGHRS and CDR2 as YFSETQ. The CDR3 consists of 14 residues. The DNA for the CDR3 is TGCGCCAGCAGCCGGACAGGGTTTACAGATACGCAGTATTTT. Translated: CASSRTGFTDTQYF.

This clone was recorded only once. V gene TRBV6-4 combines with J gene TRBJ2-3, with 10 bases fitting TRBD2. Germline V gives CDR1 MRHNA, CDR2 SNTAGT. V trimming: 4 bases; J trimming: 4 bases; junction bases outside the gene matches: 5. CDR3 length: 15 amino acids. The CDR3 reads CASSGNGLAADTQYF. In DNA form, the CDR3 reads TGTGCCAGCAGTGGTAACGGACTAGCGGCAGATACGCAGTATTTT.

The chain is built from TRBV11-2 and TRBJ2-3, with D perhaps TRBD1 (6 bases). Trimming shortened V by 1 base and J by 3 bases, and 11 bases separated the two germline ends. The V gene's germline CDR1 is SGHAT and CDR2 FQNNGV. This CDR3 is 15 amino acids long. The CDR3: CASSLVGGPTDTQYF. Written as DNA, the CDR3 is TGTGCCAGCAGCTTAGTAGGGGGACCGACAGATACGCAGTATTTT.

This clone came up once. Other nucleotide sequences in the sample specify the same CDR3. The chain joins TRBV4-1 to TRBJ1-6; D is unresolved. The CDR3 sequence is 17 residues long. Looked up from germline, CDR1 is MGHRA and CDR2 is YSYEKL. Trimming left V 1 base short and J 10 bases short, with 20 bases between. Here the CDR3 DNA reads TGCGCCAGCAGCCAAGGCTGGATGGGCATCCGCCCGTCACCCCTCCACTTT. It translates to CASSQGWMGIRPSPLHF.

The V gene is TRBV5-1, the J gene TRBJ2-1; 8 bases agree with TRBD2. The CDR3 sequence is 15 residues long. Germline lookup yields CDR1 SGHRS and CDR2 YFSETQ. With V trimmed by 0 bases and J by 8 bases, 7 bases remained unmatched. The CDR3 protein is CASSLERGGVDEQFF. Here the CDR3 DNA reads TGCGCCAGCAGCTTGGAACGGGGGGGCGTCGATGAGCAGTTCTTC.

This rearrangement joins TRBV4-1 to TRBJ2-5; D might be TRBD1 (7 bases). CDR1 MGHRA and CDR2 YSYEKL come from the germline V gene. The V gene lost 1 base and the J gene lost 3 bases, with 15 bases spanning the gap. The CDR3 is made up of 16 amino acids. The CDR3 DNA is TGCGCCAGCAGCCAAGTCCCCAGGGGGGCAAAAGAGACCCAGTACTTC. This encodes CASSQVPRGAKETQYF.

As DNA, the CDR3 is TGTGCCAGCAGTTACTCGAGAGCGGGCTCCTACAATGAGCAGTTCTTC. As protein: CASSYSRAGSYNEQFF. The V call is TRBV6-5, the J call TRBJ2-1, with a weak D call TRBD2 (6 bases). This CDR3 contains 16 residues. Trimming pared 0 bases from V and 0 bases from J, leaving 9 bases between. CDR1 and CDR2 from the germline V gene are MNHEY and SVGAGI.

The V and J genes are TRBV29-1 and TRBJ1-2, with 9 nucleotides matching TRBD1. The CDR3 contains 15 residues. V was pared by 4 bases and J by 8 bases, with 14 bases of the junction left unmatched. Germline V gives CDR1 SQVTM, CDR2 ANQGSEA. The CDR3 here is CSVVLGQGGTIGYTF. CDR3 sequence (DNA): TGCAGCGTTGTACTGGGACAGGGAGGAACTATCGGCTACACCTTC.

This clone was counted a few times. The chain employs TRBV5-5 and TRBJ2-7, with 7 bases identical to TRBD1. The trim removed 5 bases at V and 0 bases at J, leaving 8 bases unmatched. This CDR3 spans 15 amino acids. Per germline, CDR1 SGHKS and CDR2 YYEKEE (reference sequence). CDR3 nucleotides: TGTGCCAGCAGACTTACAGGGGTGAGCTCCTACGAGCAGTACTTC. Translating gives CASRLTGVSSYEQYF. Supplemented by reference TRBV5-5 and TRBJ2-7, the full variable domain reads DAGVTQSPTHLIKTRGQQVTLRCSPISGHKSVSWYQQVLGQGPQFIFQYYEKEERGRGNFPDRFSARQFPNYSSELNVNALLLGDSALYLCASRLTGVSSYEQYFGPGTRLTVT.

This clone was observed a few times. The chain employs TRBV12-3 or TRBV12-4 and TRBJ1-6, with no clear D. V dropped 0 bases and J dropped 13 bases, with 7 bases sitting between them. This CDR3 comprises 12 residues. DNA for the CDR3: TGTGCCAGCAGTTTAGCAACCGGGCCCCTCCACTTT. This translates into CASSLATGPLHF.

This chain links TRBV25-1 with TRBJ1-2; tentatively, D is TRBD1 (6 bases). V lost 6 bases and J 8 bases, leaving 16 bases between the germline ends. Germline V lookup: CDR1 MGHDK, CDR2 SYGVNS. CDR3 length: 13 residues. The CDR3 here is CASSPTGTGGYTF. The DNA for the CDR3 is TGTGCCAGCAGCCCTACAGGGACGGGGGGCTACACCTTC.

This chain connects TRBV28 to TRBJ1-5; 9 bases are a match to TRBD1. This CDR3 has 14 residues. CDR1 and CDR2 (germline): MDHEN, SYDVKM. Losses at the gene ends were 6 bases for V and 6 bases for J; bases not matched to a gene: 6. CDR3 nucleotides: TGTGCCAGCAGCCTTGACAGGGGGAGTCAGCCCCAGCATTTT. Amino acids: CASSLDRGSQPQHF.

This chain uses TRBV19 with TRBJ1-5; no reliable D call. This CDR3 region has 13 residues. CDR1 is LNHDA, CDR2 SQIVND, per germline (reference sequence). The V and J ends lost 6 bases and 0 bases respectively, with 6 bases between them. The DNA of the CDR3 is TGTGCCAGTAGACAGACTAGCAATCAGCCCCAGCATTTT. Translating gives CASRQTSNQPQHF.

The chain uses TRBV5-6 and TRBJ2-5; D call uncertain. The length of the CDR3 is 11 residues. Trimming cost V 3 bases and J 5 bases, with 5 bases left between them. Germline CDR1 reads SGHDT; CDR2 reads YYEEEE. The CDR3 bases are TGTGCCAGCAGCTCACGGGAGACCCAGTACTTC. As protein: CASSSRETQYF.

The CDR3 sequence is CASSRTGSSGANVLTF. CDR3 nucleotide sequence: TGCGCCAGCAGCAGGACAGGGAGCTCTGGGGCCAACGTCCTGACTTTC. The chain links TRBV5-1 to TRBJ2-6, with 8 bases that match TRBD1. Germline V gene sequence: CDR1 SGHRS, CDR2 YFSETQ. The CDR3 loop spans 16 amino acids. Trimming cost V 4 bases and J 0 bases; bases outside gene matches: 3.

V gene TRBV7-2 combines with J gene TRBJ2-1; 9 bases fit TRBD2. Trimming at V came to 6 bases and at J to 6 bases, leaving 12 bases not matched to a gene. The CDR3 loop spans 16 amino acids. Germline CDR1 reads SGHTA; CDR2 reads FQGNSA. The CDR3 region is CASSDPRGGEFNEQFF. The CDR3 DNA is TGTGCCAGCAGTGATCCACGCGGGGGGGAATTCAATGAGCAGTTCTTC.